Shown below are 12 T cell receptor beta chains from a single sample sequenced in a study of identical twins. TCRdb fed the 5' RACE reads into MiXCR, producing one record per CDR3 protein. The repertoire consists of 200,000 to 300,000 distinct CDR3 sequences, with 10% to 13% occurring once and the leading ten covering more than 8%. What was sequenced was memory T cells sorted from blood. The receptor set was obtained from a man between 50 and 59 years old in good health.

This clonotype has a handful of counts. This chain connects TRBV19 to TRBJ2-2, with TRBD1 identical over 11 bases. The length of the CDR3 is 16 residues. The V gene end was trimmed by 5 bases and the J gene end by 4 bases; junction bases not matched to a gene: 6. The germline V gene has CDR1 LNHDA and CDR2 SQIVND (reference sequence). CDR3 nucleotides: TGTGCCAGTAGTGCACGGACAGGGGGCAGCACCGGGGAGCTGTTTTTT. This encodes CASSARTGGSTGELFF.

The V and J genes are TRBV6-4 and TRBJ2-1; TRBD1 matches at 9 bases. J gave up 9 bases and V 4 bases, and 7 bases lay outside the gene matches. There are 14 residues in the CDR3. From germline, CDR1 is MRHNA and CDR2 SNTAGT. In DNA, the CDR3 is TGTGCCAGCAGTGTTCAGGACAGGGGTACTGAGCAGTTCTTC. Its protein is CASSVQDRGTEQFF.

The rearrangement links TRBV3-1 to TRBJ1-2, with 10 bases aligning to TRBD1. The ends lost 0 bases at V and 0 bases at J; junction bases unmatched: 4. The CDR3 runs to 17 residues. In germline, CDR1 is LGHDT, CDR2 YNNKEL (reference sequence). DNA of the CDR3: TGTGCCAGCAGCCAAGAATGGACAGGGGGAGCTAACTATGGCTACACCTTC. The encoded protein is CASSQEWTGGANYGYTF.

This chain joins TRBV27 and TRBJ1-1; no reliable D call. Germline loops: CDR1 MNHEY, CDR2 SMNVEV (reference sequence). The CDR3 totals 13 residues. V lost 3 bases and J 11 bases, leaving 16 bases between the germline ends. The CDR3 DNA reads TGTGCCAGCAGTTTCCTCGGTACCGGGGAGGCTTTCTTT. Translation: CASSFLGTGEAFF.

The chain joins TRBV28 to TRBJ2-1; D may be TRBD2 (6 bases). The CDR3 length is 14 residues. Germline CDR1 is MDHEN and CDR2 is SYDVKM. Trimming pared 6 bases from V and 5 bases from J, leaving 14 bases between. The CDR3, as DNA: TGTGCCAGCAGAACCTTGGGACTGAACAATGAGCAGTTCTTC. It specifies CASRTLGLNNEQFF.

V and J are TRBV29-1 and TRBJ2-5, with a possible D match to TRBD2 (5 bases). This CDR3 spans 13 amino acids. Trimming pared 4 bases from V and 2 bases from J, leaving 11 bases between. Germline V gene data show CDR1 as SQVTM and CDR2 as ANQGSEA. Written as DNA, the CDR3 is TGCAGCGTTGCGAGAAGCGGTCAAGAGACCCAGTACTTC. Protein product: CSVARSGQETQYF.

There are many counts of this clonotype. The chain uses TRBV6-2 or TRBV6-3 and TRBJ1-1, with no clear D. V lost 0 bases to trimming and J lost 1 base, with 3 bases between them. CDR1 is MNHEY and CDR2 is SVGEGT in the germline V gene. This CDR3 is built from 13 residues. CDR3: CASSYSSNTEAFF. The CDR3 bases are TGTGCCAGCAGTTACTCGTCGAACACTGAAGCTTTCTTT.

CDR3 coding DNA: TGTGCCGGCCACTCCCAGATCCTGAGCTCCTATAATTCACCCCTCCACTTT. This sequence encodes CAGHSQILSSYNSPLHF. This chain links TRBV7-6 with TRBJ1-6; D is uncertain. Germline CDR1 reads SGHVS; CDR2 reads FNYEAQ. V was shortened by 11 bases and J by 0 bases, with 20 bases between the two germline ends. The CDR3 consists of 17 residues.

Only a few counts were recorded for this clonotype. CDR3 nucleotides: TGTGCCAGCAGCCAAGAGGACGGCGGTAAGTTCGAGCAGTACTTC. It translates to CASSQEDGGKFEQYF. V and J are TRBV4-2 and TRBJ2-7, with D hard to call. Per the germline V gene, CDR1 is LGHNA and CDR2 is YNFKEQ. V lost 0 bases and J lost 6, with 15 bases in between. There are 15 residues in the CDR3.

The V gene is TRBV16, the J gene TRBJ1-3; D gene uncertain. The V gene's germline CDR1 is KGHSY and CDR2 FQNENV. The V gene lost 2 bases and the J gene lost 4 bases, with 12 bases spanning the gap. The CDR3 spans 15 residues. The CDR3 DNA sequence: TGTGCCAGCAGCCAACGTCATGTAGTAGGAAACACCATATATTTT. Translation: CASSQRHVVGNTIYF.

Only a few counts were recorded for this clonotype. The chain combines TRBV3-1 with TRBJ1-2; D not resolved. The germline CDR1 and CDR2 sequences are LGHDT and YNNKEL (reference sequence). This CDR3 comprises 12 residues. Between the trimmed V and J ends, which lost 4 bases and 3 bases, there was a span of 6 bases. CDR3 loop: CASSRADYGYTF. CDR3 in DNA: TGTGCCAGCAGCCGGGCGGACTATGGCTACACCTTC.

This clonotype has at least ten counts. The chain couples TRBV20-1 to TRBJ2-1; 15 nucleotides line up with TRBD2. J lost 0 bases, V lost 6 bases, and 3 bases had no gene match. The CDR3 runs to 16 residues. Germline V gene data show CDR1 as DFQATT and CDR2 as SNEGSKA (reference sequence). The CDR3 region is CSATGLAGGSYNEQFF. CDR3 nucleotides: TGCAGTGCCACGGGACTAGCGGGGGGCTCCTACAATGAGCAGTTCTTC.